This T cell receptor (beta chain) was sequenced during a study of OX40 agonist ivuxolimab in advanced cancers. Comment on this clone: The antigen is not known.

The CDR3 length is 16 residues. Clones were sequenced by immunoSEQ multiplex PCR, and TCRdb holds only the in-frame ones, with some missing. The data hold 78,000 or so clones, with roughly 90% observed a single time. Findings of the study overall: At doses 0.1 to 3.0 mg/kg, CD4+ and CD8+ clones expanded.

Sample: CD4+ or CD8+ T cells sorted from blood, taken in a trial of the OX40 agonist ivuxolimab. This sequence was found in an adult with an advanced solid tumor such as melanoma, head and neck, liver or kidney cancer. This rearrangement joins TRBV21-1 to TRBJ1-6. TRBV21-1 is noted as a pseudogene. CDR3 DNA sequence: TGTGCCAGCAGCAAAGCCGCGCGGGGCCCAAGTTCACCCCTCCACTTT. Translation: CASSKAARGPSSPLHF.